Each of the 32 T cell receptor beta chains below was sequenced from the same sample in a study of molecular identifiers for immune sequencing clone quantification. From the PCR reads, TCRdb called clonotypes with MiXCR, one entry per CDR3 protein. The sample has about half a million distinct CDR3 sequences; roughly 26% are singletons. What was sequenced was naive CD8+ T cells from blood, with Jurkat cell RNA spiked in. Subset in this sample: FACS-sorted CD8+CD4-CCR7+CD45RA+ naive T cells. The receptor source for this set is a human donor in good health. Some libraries in this study had Jurkat cell RNA spiked in.

This clonotype was picked up many times. The CDR3 DNA follows: TGTGCCAGCAGCGTGGGACAGAGCTCCTACAATGAGCAGTTCTTC. Its translation: CASSVGQSSYNEQFF. The rearrangement joins TRBV7-3 to TRBJ2-1; 7 nucleotides match TRBD1. J gave up 0 bases and V 5 bases, and 4 bases lay outside the gene matches. The CDR3 has 15 amino acids. Germline CDR1 reads SGHTA; CDR2 reads FQGTGA.

In the case of this clonotype: This clone may be a read error of a much larger clone one base away. V gene TRBV28 combines with J gene TRBJ1-4; 7 bases map to TRBD1. This CDR3 is 13 amino acids long. Germline CDR1 MDHEN, CDR2 SYDVKM. The CDR3 is CATQGRLNEKLLF. The CDR3 DNA is TGTGCCACACAGGGGCGTCTAAATGAAAAACTGCTTTTT.

The CDR3 is CASSRLGGNTGELFF. CDR3 coding DNA: TGTGCCAGTAGCCGGCTAGGGGGCAACACCGGGGAGCTGTTTTTT. This sequence joins TRBV19 and TRBJ2-2; 7 bases align to TRBD1. Germline CDR1 is LNHDA and CDR2 is SQIVND (reference sequence). This CDR3 is built from 15 residues. With V trimmed by 6 bases and J by 2 bases, 6 bases remained unmatched.

CDR3: CASSPRQGEGAEAFF. The CDR3 DNA follows: TGTGCCAGCAGCCCGAGACAGGGGGAGGGCGCTGAAGCTTTCTTT. V gene TRBV7-8 combines with J gene TRBJ1-1, with 9 bases fitting TRBD1. Germline-derived CDR1 and CDR2 are SGHVS and FQNEAQ. V dropped 5 bases and J dropped 6; count of bases not matched to a gene: 10. CDR3 length: 15 amino acids. The variable domain in full, completed from reference TRBV7-8 and TRBJ1-1, reads GAGVSQSPRYKVAKRGQDVALRCDPISGHVSLFWYQQALGQGPEFLTYFQNEAQLDKSGLPSDRFFAERPEGSVSTLKIQRTQQEDSAVYLCASSPRQGEGAEAFFGQGTRLTVV.

This clonotype was counted between two and nine times. Possible read error: a much larger clone is one base away. V is TRBV29-1 and J is TRBJ2-5; TRBD1 agrees at 7 bases. J lost 0 bases, V lost 6 bases, and 4 bases had no gene match. The CDR3 consists of 13 residues. Germline V gene lookup returns CDR1 SQVTM and CDR2 ANQGSEA. The CDR3 coding sequence is TGCAGCGTCGGGACAGCGTACCAAGAGACCCAGTACTTC. This gives the protein CSVGTAYQETQYF.

This clonotype was counted at least ten times. The genes are TRBV11-2 and TRBJ2-3, with 8 bases matching TRBD2. In germline, CDR1 is SGHAT, CDR2 FQNNGV. There are 14 residues in the CDR3. The J segment lost 1 base and the V segment lost 5 bases, leaving 2 bases of the junction unmatched. The CDR3 bases are TGTGCCAGCAGCCGGGAGGGGGGCACAGATACGCAGTATTTT. Protein: CASSREGGTDTQYF.

For the CDR3, the DNA is TGTGCCAGCAATCCCAGTCCCAGGGCTGGGGCCAACGTCCTGACTTTC. It yields the protein CASNPSPRAGANVLTF. V usage is TRBV6-5 and J usage is TRBJ2-6; a possible D gene is TRBD1 (5 bases). The CDR3 is 16 residues long. V was pared by 7 bases and J by 2 bases, with 15 bases between. The V gene's germline CDR1 is MNHEY and CDR2 SVGAGI.

On this clonotype itself: A read error is possible here, since a much larger clone lies one base away. V and J are TRBV3-1 and TRBJ2-2; 7 nucleotides agree with TRBD1. The CDR3 has 16 amino acids. Germline V gene sequence: CDR1 LGHDT, CDR2 YNNKEL (reference sequence). The CDR3 DNA sequence: TGTGTCAGCAGCCAGGGGGATCCGATTAACACCGGGGAGCTGTTTTTT. As protein: CVSSQGDPINTGELFF.

For this clonotype: The junction shows a germline mismatch at one end, possibly a read error. V and J are TRBV20-1 and TRBJ2-3, with 11 bases lining up with TRBD2. CDR1 and CDR2 (germline): DFQATT, SNEGSKA (reference sequence). The CDR3 runs 14 residues. Here the CDR3 reads CCARLAGPTDTQYF. The CDR3 bases are TGCTGTGCCCGACTAGCGGGACCCACAGATACGCAGTATTTT.

With regard to this clonotype: Just one base apart from a much larger clone, this may be a read error. The gene calls are TRBV20-1 and TRBJ2-7; 7 bases are shared with TRBD2. The CDR3 spans 15 residues. V lost 2 bases and J lost 6; bases outside the gene matches: 13. The germline V gene has CDR1 DFQATT and CDR2 SNEGSKA (reference sequence). Here the CDR3 DNA reads TGCAGTGCTAGATATTCGGACCGACTAGCCATCGAGCAGTACTTC. Protein product: CSARYSDRLAIEQYF.

This clonotype was detected only a few times. The rearrangement links TRBV11-3 to TRBJ2-3; TRBD1 aligns across 10 bases. Germline CDR1 reads SGHNT; CDR2 reads YENEEA. This CDR3 has 16 residues. Losses at the gene ends were 6 bases for V and 2 bases for J; bases not matched to a gene: 8. The CDR3 is CASSSRTGGLTDTQYF. The CDR3 bases are TGTGCCAGCAGTTCCCGGACAGGGGGGCTCACAGATACGCAGTATTTT.

About this clonotype itself: Germline and junction disagree at one end, which may indicate a read error. CDR3 sequence: CASSQGATGTGGSGANVLPF. The CDR3 coding sequence is TGCGCCAGCAGCCAGGGGGCTACCGGGACAGGGGGCTCTGGGGCCAACGTCCTGCCTTTC. The chain employs TRBV4-3 and TRBJ2-6, with 12 bases lining up with TRBD1. Per the germline V gene, CDR1 is LGHNA and CDR2 is YSLEER. The length of the CDR3 is 20 residues.

This clonotype was found a few times. V gene TRBV27 combines with J gene TRBJ2-1; TRBD2 is a possible D gene (5 bases). Per germline, CDR1 MNHEY and CDR2 SMNVEV (reference sequence). This CDR3 region has 13 residues. Between the trimmed V and J ends, which lost 2 bases and 10 bases, there was a span of 12 bases. CDR3 amino acids: CASSLGGSWEQFF. The CDR3 DNA is TGTGCCAGCAGTTTAGGTGGGAGTTGGGAGCAGTTCTTC.

In regard to this clonotype: One junction end does not reproduce the germline sequence, and a read error may be involved. The chain combines TRBV7-9 with TRBJ1-4, with no clear D. The CDR3 is made up of 15 amino acids. The germline V gene has CDR1 SEHNR and CDR2 FQNEAQ (reference sequence). Written as DNA, the CDR3 is TGTGCCAGCAACTTAGCGGTCTCTAGGGCTGAAAAACTGTTTTTT. Translation gives CASNLAVSRAEKLFF.

This clonotype was counted at least ten times. This chain joins TRBV9 and TRBJ2-3, with unresolved D. CDR3 length: 13 residues. V lost 4 bases, J lost 9 bases, and 15 bases lay in between. In germline, CDR1 is SGDLS, CDR2 YYNGEE. The CDR3 spells CASSPPSQITQYF. CDR3 nucleotides: TGTGCCAGCAGCCCTCCGTCCCAGATAACGCAGTATTTT.

This clonotype was seen at least ten times. This sequence joins TRBV9 and TRBJ2-3, with D unresolved. CDR3 length: 15 amino acids. The germline V and J ends were trimmed by 0 bases and 2 bases, with 10 bases remaining between them. CDR1 is SGDLS and CDR2 is YYNGEE in the germline V gene. CDR3 protein: CASSVGSGITDTQYF. The CDR3 coding sequence is TGTGCCAGCAGCGTAGGTTCGGGCATCACAGATACGCAGTATTTT.

This rearrangement joins TRBV10-3 to TRBJ2-3; the D gene is possibly TRBD2 (5 bases). Trimming removed 4 bases from V and 4 bases from J, with 12 bases in between. This CDR3 region has 14 residues. Germline CDR1 and CDR2: ENHRY and SYGVKD. In DNA, the CDR3 is TGTGCCATCAGTGGTTCCGGGATCTCAGATACGCAGTATTTT. This sequence encodes CAISGSGISDTQYF.

In its sample, this clonotype was seen many times. The chain couples TRBV7-6 to TRBJ2-5; 11 bases are shared with TRBD2. Germline V gene sequence: CDR1 SGHVS, CDR2 FNYEAQ. This CDR3 has 16 residues. Trimming removed 1 base from V and 2 bases from J; junction bases left unmatched: 3. The CDR3 sequence is CASSLVLAGDQETQYF. In DNA form, the CDR3 reads TGTGCCAGCAGCTTAGTACTAGCGGGGGATCAAGAGACCCAGTACTTC.

Turning to this clonotype: This clone may be a read error of a much larger clone one base away. V is TRBV4-3 and J is TRBJ2-7, with 8 bases aligning to TRBD2. Germline V gene data show CDR1 as LGHNA and CDR2 as YSLEER. Germline trimming cut 1 base from V and 4 bases from J; bases unmatched to any gene: 6. The CDR3 is made up of 15 amino acids. The CDR3 coding sequence is TGCGCCAGCAGCCAAGGACTAGCGCTCGATTACGAGCAGTACTTC. It specifies CASSQGLALDYEQYF.

The rearrangement links TRBV19 to TRBJ2-1; 7 bases align to TRBD2. Germline V gene sequence: CDR1 LNHDA, CDR2 SQIVND (reference sequence). The length of the CDR3 is 15 residues. V lost 7 bases and J lost 7; bases outside the gene matches: 13. The DNA for the CDR3 is TGTGCCAGTACTTGGGGAGCGGGATTGGTAAATGAGCAGTTCTTC. This sequence encodes CASTWGAGLVNEQFF.

This chain connects TRBV20-1 to TRBJ1-2, with 12 bases that match TRBD1. The CDR3 is 18 residues long. V was pared by 1 base and J by 4 bases, with 13 bases of the junction left unmatched. Germline lookup yields CDR1 DFQATT and CDR2 SNEGSKA (reference sequence). CDR3 loop: CSARVTGTGGERTYGYTF. CDR3 bases: TGCAGTGCTAGAGTAACCGGGACAGGGGGCGAAAGAACCTATGGCTACACCTTC.

This clonotype was seen more than once but under ten times. J is TRBJ2-7 and V is TRBV30; 9 bases match TRBD1. After removal of 2 bases from V and 3 bases from J, the junction contained 8 bases not matched to a gene. Germline V CDR1 and CDR2: GTSNPN, SVGIG (reference sequence). The CDR3 contains 15 residues. The CDR3 sequence is CAWSSGTGIYYEQYF. CDR3 bases: TGTGCCTGGAGTTCCGGGACAGGGATTTACTACGAGCAGTACTTC.

Details on this clonotype: This clone may be a read error of a much larger clone one base away. The chain employs TRBV7-9 and TRBJ1-1; tentatively, D is TRBD1 (5 bases). Trimming removed 5 bases at V and 11 bases at J, with 18 bases between. This CDR3 region has 13 residues. From germline, CDR1 is SEHNR and CDR2 FQNEAQ (reference sequence). The CDR3 reads CASSRARDVYAFF. In nucleotides, the CDR3 is TGTGCCAGCAGCCGTGCCAGGGACGTGTACGCTTTCTTT.

This clonotype was counted only a few times. V gene TRBV20-1 combines with J gene TRBJ2-7; D perhaps matches TRBD1 (6 bases). Between the trimmed V and J ends, which lost 6 bases and 4 bases, there was a span of 16 bases. CDR3 size: 13 residues. Germline CDR1 and CDR2: DFQATT and SNEGSKA (reference sequence). CDR3 region: CSARAPDRYEQYF. DNA for the CDR3: TGCAGTGCCCGAGCCCCGGACAGATACGAGCAGTACTTC.

The sample holds many counts of this clonotype. The chain couples TRBV13 to TRBJ1-6; the D is unclear. CDR3 length: 12 amino acids. Per the germline V gene, CDR1 is PRHDT and CDR2 is FYEKMQ (reference sequence). V lost 8 bases to trimming and J lost 8 bases, with 10 bases between them. The CDR3 nucleotides read TGTGCCAGCTCCACGCCTGATTCACCCCTCCACTTT. Translated: CASSTPDSPLHF.

This clonotype was picked up a small number of times. The CDR3 spells CSARDLRDRVRMNTEAFF. The CDR3 DNA reads TGCAGTGCTAGAGATCTAAGGGACAGGGTACGAATGAACACTGAAGCTTTCTTT. The gene calls are TRBV20-1 and TRBJ1-1; TRBD1 agrees at 9 bases. V was pared by 0 bases and J by 0 bases, with 11 bases of the junction left unmatched. Germline-derived CDR1 and CDR2 are DFQATT and SNEGSKA (reference sequence). The CDR3 covers 18 residues.

The V call is TRBV19, the J call TRBJ2-1; D gene uncertain. The CDR3 consists of 13 residues. Trimming removed 5 bases from V and 9 bases from J, with 14 bases in between. Per germline, CDR1 LNHDA and CDR2 SQIVND (reference sequence). CDR3 sequence: CASSVVPAVEQFF. As DNA, the CDR3 is TGTGCCAGTAGTGTCGTCCCCGCGGTTGAGCAGTTCTTC.

The sample holds a few counts of this clonotype. The V and J genes are TRBV12-3 or TRBV12-4 and TRBJ2-1, with TRBD1 matching 8 bases. J was trimmed by 0 bases and V by 4 bases; bases with no gene match: 11. This CDR3 has 18 amino acids. CDR3 DNA: TGTGCCAGCAGTTATCCAGGGGGCGGACCAAGCTCCTACAATGAGCAGTTCTTC. Translated: CASSYPGGGPSSYNEQFF.

This clonotype was observed a handful of times. The chain employs TRBV11-1 and TRBJ2-7, with TRBD2 as a possible D gene (6 bases). The germline CDR1 and CDR2 sequences are SGHAT and FQDESV (reference sequence). V lost 5 bases, J lost 4 bases, and 12 bases lay in between. The CDR3 runs to 13 residues. CDR3 region: CASSPRRGYEQYF. The CDR3 DNA sequence: TGTGCCAGCAGCCCCCGCCGGGGGTACGAGCAGTACTTC.

This clonotype was counted a single time. This may be a read error: a much more frequent sequence differs by one nucleotide. V is TRBV2 and J is TRBJ2-3; D remains unclear. V was shortened by 3 bases and J by 2 bases, with 9 bases between the two germline ends. CDR3 size: 14 residues. Germline CDR1 is SNHLY and CDR2 is FYNNEI. In nucleotides, the CDR3 is TGTGCCAGCAGTGAGGGTTATCCCACAGATACGCAGTATTTT. Its protein product is CASSEGYPTDTQYF.

Comments on this clonotype: The junction differs from germline at one of its ends, possibly a read error. The chain combines TRBV4-3 with TRBJ1-5; the match to TRBD1 covers 7 bases. This CDR3 comprises 14 residues. CDR1 LGHNA and CDR2 YSLEER come from the germline V gene. The CDR3 DNA follows: TGCGCCCGCAGCCCAAACAGGGGAAGTCAGCCCCCGCATTTT. It specifies CARSPNRGSQPPHF.

Of note for this clonotype: This may stem from a read error, because a much larger clone lies one nucleotide away. The J gene is TRBJ2-7, the V gene TRBV14, with D tentatively TRBD1 (6 bases). The CDR3 totals 16 residues. From germline, CDR1 is SGHDN and CDR2 FVKESK. Deletions cut 0 bases from V and 5 bases from J, with 17 bases between. This chain's CDR3 is CASSQEVGAWTHEQYF. The CDR3 bases are TGTGCCAGCAGCCAAGAGGTGGGGGCTTGGACCCACGAGCAGTACTTC.